The TCR beta chain described here comes from a study of T-cell memory formation after mild COVID-19. Points from the study as a whole: Pre-infection memory contained some responding clones, which suggested that cross-reactive memory had joined.

V shed 2 bases and J shed 2 bases, with 13 bases lying between them. Germline V CDR1 and CDR2: MNHEY, SMNVEV (reference sequence). The CDR3 consists of 16 residues. Via MiXCR, TCRdb re-called the 5' RACE reads, giving one row per CDR3 protein. The sample lists roughly 510,000 distinct CDR3 sequences, approximately 15% seen once, with roughly 7.8% in the top ten. With respect to this clonotype: What it binds is unknown.

Sequences were obtained from PBMCs or a T cell subset sorted from them (not recorded which). The clonotype originates from an adult woman who had mild COVID-19 (a few samples of this study predate the infection). Cell type and time point are not known. This chain links TRBV27 with TRBJ1-3; the D gene is possibly TRBD1 (6 bases). The DNA of the CDR3 is TGTGCCAGCAGTTTAGTAGGGGGACCTCCTGGAAACACCATATATTTT. Translated, it gives CASSLVGGPPGNTIYF.